This TCR beta chain comes out of a study of blood T cell repertoires in COVID-19. As originally analysed: Estimation of nucleated cell counts was performed using reference gene primer amplification. The method was immunoSEQ multiplex PCR; TCRdb's version includes in-frame clones alone and lacks a portion of them. V and J calls plus clone size are reproduced from that table; the DNA served to infer D and trimming. The data contain a few hundred thousand clones, around nine tenths of them singletons. Clinical history as reported by participants underpinned cohort assignment. V was pared by 5 bases and J by 8 bases, with 6 bases of the junction left unmatched. Germline V lookup: CDR1 LNHDA, CDR2 SQIVND (reference sequence). CDR3 length equals 14 residues.

The receptor was derived from a man aged 30-40 years who had recovered from COVID-19. V and J are TRBV19 and TRBJ1-6; TRBD1 matches 7 bases. Source material: PBMCs or T cells enriched from blood (not recorded which). CDR3 protein: CASSAGQRYSPLHF. CDR3 DNA: TGTGCCAGTAGTGCGGGACAGAGATATTCACCCCTCCACTTT.